These T cell receptor beta chains were read from a single sample in a study of T cell changes during pregnancy in multiple sclerosis. This table comes from immunoSEQ multiplex PCR, and its TCRdb copy is limited to in-frame clones, with some not included. The sample consists of around 32,000 clones, roughly 89% of them appearing once. This specimen consisted of CD8+ T cells from peripheral blood mononuclear cells, obtained before pregnancy. The receptor set was obtained from a female donor with multiple sclerosis, enrolled in a pregnancy study. CDR3s include the opening cysteine and the closing phenylalanine or tryptophan. A D gene is named only where the DNA matches it firmly. The listing skips clone size in some rows; elsewhere it reads once, few, many or a size class.

V gene	clone size	D gene	J gene	CDR3 protein	CDR3 DNA
TRBV6-1	-	TRBD1	TRBJ2-3	CASSEGTGSDTQYF	TGTGCCAGCAGTGAAGGGACAGGGTCAGATACGCAGTATTTT
TRBV7-6	once	-	TRBJ1-6	CASRQTLSSYNSPLHF	TGTGCCAGCAGACAGACCCTGAGCTCCTATAATTCACCCCTCCACTTT
TRBV6-5	-	TRBD2	TRBJ2-3	CASSWEGLQPHTQYF	TGTGCCAGCAGTTGGGAGGGACTCCAACCTCATACGCAGTATTTT
TRBV18	-	TRBD1	TRBJ2-7	CASSPGQGTYEQYF	TGTGCCAGCTCCCCGGGACAGGGCACCTACGAGCAGTACTTC
TRBV6-4	few	TRBD2	TRBJ2-3	CASSSGTSETDTQYF	TGTGCCAGCAGTTCGGGGACTAGCGAGACAGATACGCAGTATTTT
TRBV27	-	TRBD1	TRBJ1-2	CASRGTGPTGWEGYTF	TGTGCCAGCAGGGGGACAGGGCCCACAGGGTGGGAGGGCTACACCTTC
TRBV9	-	-	TRBJ2-7	CASSVDLAPEQYF	TGTGCCAGCAGCGTAGACCTAGCACCCGAGCAGTACTTC
TRBV7-9	-	-	TRBJ2-3	CASSLAGGVTDTQYF	TGTGCCAGCAGCTTAGCGGGGGGTGTCACAGATACGCAGTATTTT
TRBV5-6	once	-	TRBJ1-2	CASSLGAHYGYTF	TGTGCCAGCAGCTTGGGGGCTCACTATGGCTACACCTTC
TRBV27	-	-	TRBJ2-1	CASSFGSNYNEQFF	TGTGCCAGCAGTTTCGGTTCGAACTACAATGAGCAGTTCTTC
TRBV5-6	-	TRBD1	TRBJ2-1	CASSLALTGYNEQFF	TGTGCCAGCAGCTTGGCCCTGACAGGGTACAATGAGCAGTTCTTC
TRBV27	-	-	TRBJ2-2	CASSLSPLGRELFF	TGTGCCAGCAGTTTATCGCCACTAGGAAGGGAGCTGTTTTTT
TRBV9	-	TRBD2	TRBJ2-1	CASSVTSQRGDYNEQFF	TGTGCCAGCAGCGTGACCTCCCAGCGGGGGGACTACAATGAGCAGTTCTTC
TRBV6-4	-	TRBD2	TRBJ2-3	CASSDSGGATDTQYF	TGTGCCAGCAGTGACTCCGGGGGGGCCACAGATACGCAGTATTTT
TRBV2	-	-	TRBJ2-1	CASSEGRGPYNEQFF	TGTGCCAGCAGTGAAGGCAGGGGCCCCTACAATGAGCAGTTCTTC
TRBV4-3	-	-	TRBJ2-3	CASSHGTGTDTQYF	TGCGCCAGCAGCCATGGGACTGGCACAGATACGCAGTATTTT
TRBV9	once	TRBD2	TRBJ2-1	CASSAGTSSEQFF	TGTGCCAGCAGCGCCGGGACTAGCAGTGAGCAGTTCTTC
TRBV7-9	once	-	TRBJ2-7	CASSSQTETYEQYF	TGTGCCAGCAGCTCCCAGACAGAAACCTACGAGCAGTACTTC
TRBV27	-	TRBD1	TRBJ1-4	CASSVTGAHEKLFF	TGTGCCAGCAGTGTGACAGGGGCCCATGAAAAACTGTTTTTT
TRBV11-2	once	TRBD2	TRBJ2-5	CASSVAGPEGRRGETQYF	TGTGCCAGCTCCGTAGCGGGGCCCGAAGGGAGAAGGGGAGAGACCCAGTACTTC
TRBV5-5	-	-	TRBJ2-7	CASSLVERLYEQYF	TGTGCCAGCAGCTTGGTTGAGAGGCTCTACGAGCAGTACTTC
TRBV7-6	-	TRBD1	TRBJ2-3	CASSSTGQGEDTQYF	TGTGCCAGCAGCTCTACTGGACAGGGGGAAGATACGCAGTATTTT
TRBV6-4	medium-sized	TRBD2	TRBJ2-2	CASSDSTSGSGELFF	TGTGCCAGCAGTGACTCGACTAGCGGGAGCGGGGAGCTGTTTTTT
TRBV28	-	-	TRBJ2-3	CATSLNSADTQYF	TGTGCCACCTCGCTCAATAGCGCAGATACGCAGTATTTT
TRBV29-1	once	-	TRBJ1-6	CSVVIFGAPPYNSPLHF	TGCAGCGTTGTCATCTTTGGGGCACCTCCGTATAATTCACCCCTCCACTTT
TRBV7-9	-	-	TRBJ1-2	CASTGGSGYGYTF	TGTGCCAGCACCGGGGGTTCAGGCTATGGCTACACCTTC
TRBV6-1	-	TRBD1	TRBJ2-7	CATGTGGSYEQYF	TGTGCCACCGGAACAGGGGGGTCCTACGAGCAGTACTTC
TRBV27	-	-	TRBJ2-1	CASSLSLGLIYNEQFF	TGTGCCAGCAGTTTATCCCTGGGACTCATCTACAATGAGCAGTTCTTC
TRBV5-8	-	-	TRBJ1-5	CASSLEAGINQPQHF	TGTGCCAGCAGCTTGGAAGCAGGGATCAATCAGCCCCAGCATTTT
TRBV19	-	TRBD2	TRBJ2-1	CASGGTSVGEQFF	TGTGCCAGTGGCGGGACTAGCGTTGGTGAGCAGTTCTTC
TRBV7-2	medium-sized	TRBD1	TRBJ1-3	CASSPLTGAGNTIYF	TGTGCCAGCAGCCCTCTGACAGGGGCTGGAAACACCATATATTTT
TRBV7-8	-	TRBD1	TRBJ1-5	CASSSGQYVTSNQPQHF	TGTGCCAGCAGCTCGGGACAGTATGTGACCAGCAATCAGCCCCAGCATTTT
TRBV4-3	-	-	TRBJ2-7	CASSSYYRDYEQYF	TGCGCCAGCAGCTCTTACTACAGGGACTACGAGCAGTACTTC
TRBV14	-	-	TRBJ2-1	CASSQDQWPNSQFF	TGTGCCAGCAGCCAAGATCAATGGCCCAACAGCCAGTTCTTC
TRBV5-4	-	TRBD2	TRBJ2-7	CASSFDGLAGEQYF	TGTGCCAGCAGTTTTGACGGACTAGCGGGGGAGCAGTACTTC
TRBV4-3	-	-	TRBJ2-1	CASSQEGQEIYNEQFF	TGCGCCAGCAGCCAAGAGGGACAAGAGATATACAATGAGCAGTTCTTC
TRBV7-9	-	TRBD1	TRBJ1-2	CASSSTTGEDGYTF	TGTGCCAGCAGCTCAACGACAGGGGAGGATGGCTACACCTTC
TRBV19	-	-	TRBJ2-7	CASSIGELGLSSYEQYF	TGTGCCAGTAGTATAGGGGAATTGGGACTGAGCTCCTACGAGCAGTACTTC
TRBV28	-	TRBD2	TRBJ2-3	CASSSSAGATDTQYF	TGTGCCAGCAGTTCTTCAGCGGGAGCGACAGATACGCAGTATTTT
TRBV6-4	many	-	TRBJ1-1	CASSLTENTEAFF	TGTGCCAGCAGTTTAACAGAGAACACTGAAGCTTTCTTT
TRBV9	-	TRBD1	TRBJ1-6	CASGSTGGSPLHF	TGTGCCAGCGGTTCCACAGGGGGATCACCCCTCCACTTT
TRBV6-5	-	-	TRBJ2-1	CASSYSRQGRDNEQFF	TGTGCCAGCAGTTACTCGAGGCAGGGGAGGGACAATGAGCAGTTCTTC
TRBV27	once	-	TRBJ2-1	CASSLEDSTYNEQFF	TGTGCCAGCAGTTTAGAGGACAGTACCTACAATGAGCAGTTCTTC
TRBV6-5	-	-	TRBJ1-2	CASSYGAGIYGYTF	TGTGCCAGCAGTTACGGGGCAGGGATCTATGGCTACACCTTC
TRBV28	-	-	TRBJ2-5	CASAFSRRISGQETQYF	TGTGCCAGCGCGTTTTCCCGGAGGATATCGGGCCAAGAGACCCAGTACTTC
TRBV11-2	-	-	TRBJ2-1	CASSLGSFSYNEQFF	TGTGCCAGCAGCTTAGGGAGTTTCTCCTACAATGAGCAGTTCTTC
TRBV9	-	TRBD1	TRBJ1-1	CASSDLQGAFTEAFF	TGTGCCAGCAGCGATCTACAGGGGGCTTTCACTGAAGCTTTCTTT
TRBV11-2	-	TRBD2	TRBJ2-7	CASSSSGIRYEQYF	TGTGCCAGCAGCTCGAGCGGGATACGGTACGAGCAGTACTTC
TRBV6-5	-	-	TRBJ1-2	CASSYSAFNYGYTF	TGTGCCAGCAGTTACTCAGCCTTTAACTATGGCTACACCTTC
TRBV6-6	-	TRBD1	TRBJ2-1	CASKTDRQFFDEQFF	TGTGCCAGCAAAACGGACAGGCAATTTTTCGATGAGCAGTTCTTC
TRBV13	-	TRBD1	TRBJ2-7	CASSLGDSSITGEQYF	TGTGCCAGCAGCTTGGGGGACAGCTCTATAACGGGGGAGCAGTACTTC
TRBV28	few	TRBD1	TRBJ2-7	CASRSSGTGGLEQYF	TGTGCCAGCAGATCCTCCGGGACAGGGGGCCTCGAGCAGTACTTC
TRBV2	-	-	TRBJ1-1	CASSEEGVNTEAFF	TGTGCCAGCAGTGAAGAGGGGGTTAACACTGAAGCTTTCTTT
TRBV15	once	TRBD1	TRBJ2-3	CATSRPAGTASSTDTQYF	TGTGCCACCAGCAGACCCGCCGGGACAGCCTCTAGCACAGATACGCAGTATTTT
TRBV27	-	-	TRBJ2-1	CASSLRMAELYNEQFF	TGTGCCAGCAGTTTACGGATGGCGGAGCTCTACAATGAGCAGTTCTTC